These T cell receptor beta chains were read from a single sample in a study of cytomegalovirus exposure and HLA in healthy donors. Clones were read by immunoSEQ multiplex PCR, and TCRdb kept only the in-frame ones, dropping some. The sample consists of about 130,000 clones, around 63% of them appearing once. Sample: PBMCs. These receptors came from a human donor in good health. CDR3s include the opening cysteine and the closing phenylalanine or tryptophan.

TRBJ1-1 TRBV28 CASIISRGTAKRAFF
TRBJ2-1 TRBV27 CASSSSGRAHNEQFF
TRBJ1-2 TRBV9 CASSVDRNPNYGYTF
TRBJ1-1 TRBV9 CASSVVDRGGTEAFF
TRBJ2-3 TRBV7-3 CASSSGSDTQYF
TRBJ2-1 TRBV6-5 CASSYDSSSYNEQFF
TRBJ2-5 TRBV9 CASSYAGVAEETQYF
TRBJ2-1 TRBV18 CASSPPSGSNEQFF
TRBJ2-3 TRBV9 CASSEGLDTQYF
TRBJ2-7 TRBV5-1 CASSLKTGDEQYF
TRBJ2-7 TRBV9 CASSPGGPTYEQYF
TRBJ2-7 TRBV28 CASSPPVRGYEQYF
TRBJ2-1 TRBV28 CASSKSRSSYNEQFF
TRBJ1-5 TRBV5-6 CASSSRRDQPQHF
TRBJ2-1 TRBV19 CASSIAKTSGRARNEQFF
TRBJ2-3 TRBV2 CASSDTSGYTDTQYF
TRBJ1-1 TRBV11-2 CASSLGRGGRRMNTEAFF
TRBJ2-3 TRBV6-5 CASSYGGSGTDTQYF
TRBJ2-3 TRBV7-2 CASSLWNGDTQYF
TRBJ2-3 TRBV28 CASSLSDRGSDTQYF
TRBJ2-1 TRBV19 CASSWRAGEQFF
TRBJ2-7 TRBV11-1 CASSFASGRAEQYF
TRBJ2-4 TRBV19 CASSLAGGASKNIQYF
TRBJ1-1 TRBV7-9 CASSLPGQGNTEAFF
TRBJ1-5 TRBV28 CASSLDRGSNQPQHF
TRBJ2-7 TRBV11-3 CATGQGYEQYF
TRBJ2-3 TRBV7-3 CASSFSSGKTDTQYF
TRBJ2-3 TRBV20-1 CSASQADTQYF
TRBJ2-1 TRBV13 CASSPAAGEYNEQFF
TRBJ1-5 TRBV28 CASSPQNSNQPQHF
TRBJ2-7 TRBV28 CASTRDRGTYEQYF
TRBJ1-1 TRBV27 CASSPPQGTGPSEAFF
TRBJ2-1 TRBV28 CASIRDSSYNEQFF
TRBJ1-2 TRBV11-3 CASSLDGQRLEGYNF
TRBJ1-1 TRBV27 CASSLSDRQNTEAFF
TRBJ1-1 TRBV5-1 CASSSVDREAEAFF
TRBJ1-1 TRBV5-4 CASRSDRGNTEAFF
TRBJ2-7 TRBV7-9 CASSLGGRLTRSYEQYF
TRBJ2-5 TRBV9 CASSPPGTSRETQYF
TRBJ1-5 TRBV27 CASSLSGGMGSNQPQHF
TRBJ1-1 TRBV10-3 CAISGGGGVSDTEAFF
TRBJ2-7 TRBV25-1 CASSPAGSSYEQYF
TRBJ2-5 TRBV18 CASSPGTSDSETQYF
TRBJ2-3 TRBV6-1 CASSDSGSDTQYF
TRBJ1-2 TRBV28 CASSLDRGSAMYGYTF
TRBJ2-4 TRBV5-1 CASSSGSSGSRNIQYF
TRBJ2-7 TRBV28 CASSRGTPYEQYF
TRBJ2-1 TRBV6-5 CASRDSVGASEQFF
TRBJ2-3 TRBV7-9 CASSLEGGRVADTQYF
TRBJ1-1 TRBV7-9 CASSLQGRNTEAFF
TRBJ2-7 TRBV7-9 CASSLAGQTYEQYF
TRBJ1-3 TRBV28 CGIRGAAGNTIYF
TRBJ1-5 TRBV2 CAGGTGVEQPQHF
TRBJ1-1 TRBV19 CASSMSSNTEAFF
TRBJ1-1 TRBV9 CASSLGGGTEAFF
- TRBV4-3 CASSQGQGSYEQYF
TRBJ2-1 TRBV19 CASSTRTSGWNEQFF
TRBJ2-7 TRBV6-5 CASSSSWPGSREQYF
TRBJ2-1 TRBV6-1 CASSDPGTTPYNEQFF
TRBJ2-5 TRBV28 CATLTSGISVETQYF